This TCR beta chain was recovered during a study of response to subunit inactivated influenza vaccine. Findings of the study overall: With each seasonal influenza vaccination, the authors suggested, few new T cells are recruited.

The CDR3 is 12 residues long. V was cut by 5 bases and J by 2 bases, with 9 bases left in between. Germline CDR1 is DFQATT and CDR2 is SNEGSKA (reference sequence). One entry per CDR3 protein results from TCRdb running MiXCR on the RT-PCR reads. Counted here are 800,000 or so distinct CDR3 sequences, 21% occurring once; the ten biggest clones make up roughly a tenth. This clonotype was counted a few times. Antigen: not known. The sequence was obtained from a man aged 50 or older who received an inactivated influenza vaccine. The rearrangement uses TRBV20-1 and TRBJ2-5, with D unresolved. The source was PBMCs from blood, collected around 5 days after vaccination. CDR3 sequence (DNA): TGCAGTGCTGCCTTCGGGCAAGAGACCCAGTACTTC. Its translation: CSAAFGQETQYF.